The 25 T cell receptor beta chains below come from one sample, sequenced in a study of blood T cells in healthy people across ages. With a J-beta primer mix and a sample-barcoded 5' primer, a second PCR ran 7 to 11 cycles. TCRdb redid the calling of the 5' RACE reads with MiXCR, one entry per CDR3 protein. The table includes about 680,000 distinct CDR3 sequences, approximately 50% detected once. Sequences were obtained from blood. Receptors originate from a woman aged 60-70 years in good health.

This clonotype was observed a handful of times. This chain links TRBV18 with TRBJ2-5, with 7 bases identical to TRBD1. J was trimmed by 11 bases and V by 4 bases; bases with no gene match: 13. The CDR3 is 14 amino acids. Germline CDR1 KGHSH, CDR2 LQKENI. CDR3 in DNA: TGTGCCAGCTCACGGCTAACAGGGGACAATGAGCAGTACTTC. This translates into CASSRLTGDNEQYF.

The chain joins TRBV7-8 to TRBJ2-5; D not resolved. Germline V gene lookup returns CDR1 SGHVS and CDR2 FQNEAQ. The CDR3 has 14 amino acids. V was trimmed by 6 bases and J by 4 bases, leaving 15 bases between them. This CDR3 is CASRRGRVGETQYF. CDR3 nucleotides: TGTGCCAGCAGACGAGGACGGGTGGGAGAGACCCAGTACTTC.

The sample holds a few counts of this clonotype. CDR3 sequence reads: CASSNRLAGVNEQFF. The CDR3 nucleotides are TGTGCCAGCAGTAACCGACTAGCGGGAGTCAATGAGCAGTTCTTC. V usage is TRBV6-5 and J usage is TRBJ2-1, with 12 bases identical to TRBD2. Germline assignment: CDR1 MNHEY and CDR2 SVGAGI. CDR3 length: 15 amino acids. V shed 5 bases and J 6 bases; nucleotides not matched to a gene: 5.

The V and J genes are TRBV12-3 or TRBV12-4 and TRBJ2-7; 12 bases align to TRBD1. The CDR3 is 16 residues long. Losses at the gene ends were 3 bases for V and 5 bases for J; bases not matched to a gene: 8. Here the CDR3 DNA reads TGTGCCAGCAGTTTCATTCTCGGGACAGGGGGCCACGAGCAGTACTTC. The encoded protein is CASSFILGTGGHEQYF.

In the case of this clonotype: At one end, the junction sequence differs from germline, possibly due to a read error. The chain recombines TRBV11-2 with TRBJ2-5; tentative D call: TRBD2 (6 bases). This CDR3 is built from 14 residues. Germline values: CDR1 SGHAT, CDR2 FQNNGV. The CDR3 loop reads CASSLSPGGETQYF. CDR3 coding DNA: TGTGCCAGCAGCCTCTCCCCCGGGGGAGAGACCCAGTATTTC. The complete variable domain, with remaining parts taken from reference TRBV11-2 and TRBJ2-5, reads EAGVAQSPRYKIIEKRQSVAFWCNPISGHATLYWYQQILGQGPKLLIQFQNNGVVDDSQLPKDRFSAERLKGVDSTLKIQPAKLEDSAVYLCASSLSPGGETQYFGPGTRLLVL.

The CDR3 sequence is CASSLVGGAEGYTF. CDR3 bases: TGCGCCAGCAGCTTGGTCGGGGGCGCGGAGGGCTACACCTTC. The chain carries TRBV5-1 and TRBJ1-2; the D gene is possibly TRBD1 (6 bases). The V end was cut by 0 bases, the J end by 8 bases, with 14 bases between. The V gene's germline CDR1 is SGHRS and CDR2 YFSETQ. This CDR3 has 14 amino acids.

The chain joins TRBV20-1 to TRBJ1-2; D might be TRBD1 (5 bases). Per the germline V gene, CDR1 is DFQATT and CDR2 is SNEGSKA (reference sequence). The CDR3 is 12 amino acids. V was cut by 7 bases and J by 8 bases, with 17 bases left in between. CDR3 sequence: CSGDARVDGYTF. For the CDR3, the DNA is TGCAGTGGGGACGCCAGGGTGGACGGCTACACCTTC.

This clonotype was detected only a few times. The chain carries TRBV12-3 or TRBV12-4 and TRBJ2-3; the match to TRBD1 covers 9 bases. The trim removed 5 bases at V and 4 bases at J, leaving 4 bases unmatched. This CDR3 is built from 14 residues. The CDR3 bases are TGTGCCAGCAGTCAGCGACAGGGGGCAGATACGCAGTATTTT. Encoded protein: CASSQRQGADTQYF.

This chain uses TRBV20-1 with TRBJ2-4, with a tentative D call TRBD2 (5 bases). The DNA end is more similar to TRBJ2-7, so the J call may be wrong. The CDR3 contains 13 residues. Germline loops: CDR1 DFQATT, CDR2 SNEGSKA (reference sequence). The CDR3 spells CSARVARVGEQYF. CDR3 bases: TGCAGTGCTAGAGTAGCGAGAGTCGGCGAGCAGTACTTC.

This clonotype has more than one count but fewer than ten. The rearrangement uses TRBV15 and TRBJ2-5; D is undetermined. V lost 0 bases and J lost 7, with 6 bases in between. Looked up from germline, CDR1 is LNHNV and CDR2 is YYDKDF (reference sequence). The CDR3 consists of 12 residues. CDR3 sequence (DNA): TGTGCCACCAGCAGAGATACGGGGACCCAGTACTTC. Its protein product is CATSRDTGTQYF.

V and J are TRBV5-1 and TRBJ2-7; 9 bases map to TRBD1. The trim removed 4 bases at V and 6 bases at J, leaving 11 bases unmatched. Germline V gene data show CDR1 as SGHRS and CDR2 as YFSETQ. This CDR3 is built from 15 residues. The CDR3 here is CASSRVDRGGSEQYF. In DNA, the CDR3 is TGCGCCAGCAGCCGAGTCGACAGGGGGGGATCCGAGCAGTACTTC.

This clonotype has more than one count but fewer than ten. This rearrangement joins TRBV10-3 to TRBJ2-6, with 7 bases identical to TRBD1. The V segment lost 4 bases and the J segment 0 bases; nucleotides outside the gene matches: 9. Germline-derived CDR1 and CDR2 are ENHRY and SYGVKD. The CDR3 contains 18 residues. CDR3 protein: CAISAPGQRSSGANVLTF. The CDR3 region has the DNA TGTGCCATCAGTGCTCCGGGACAGCGGAGCTCTGGGGCCAACGTCCTGACTTTC.

The chain has TRBV25-1 and TRBJ2-1; 9 bases match TRBD1. The CDR3 is 14 residues long. Germline CDR1 MGHDK, CDR2 SYGVNS. V shed 4 bases and J 6 bases; nucleotides not matched to a gene: 4. CDR3 sequence reads: CASSGDRGVNEQFF. CDR3 bases: TGTGCCAGCAGTGGAGACAGGGGGGTCAATGAGCAGTTCTTC.

J is TRBJ2-5 and V is TRBV5-1, with 8 bases matching TRBD2. CDR3 size: 15 residues. Trimming removed 3 bases from V and 2 bases from J; junction bases left unmatched: 6. Germline values: CDR1 SGHRS, CDR2 YFSETQ. CDR3 in amino acids: CASSWGPGGQETQYF. As DNA, the CDR3 is TGCGCCAGCAGCTGGGGTCCGGGAGGGCAAGAGACCCAGTACTTC.

This chain links TRBV4-2 with TRBJ1-1; 7 bases align to TRBD1. With V trimmed by 4 bases and J by 4 bases, 6 bases remained unmatched. The CDR3 is made up of 14 amino acids. Germline CDR1 and CDR2: LGHNA and YNFKEQ. The CDR3 region has the DNA TGTGCCAGCAGCCTTGACAGGGTCAGCACTGAAGCTTTCTTT. Residues: CASSLDRVSTEAFF.

On this clonotype: Since a much larger clone is just one base distant, this may be a read error. The chain employs TRBV30 and TRBJ2-4; D is unclear. The J call is in doubt because the DNA end fits TRBJ2-7 better. Germline V gene data show CDR1 as GTSNPN and CDR2 as SVGIG (reference sequence). There are 12 residues in the CDR3. This CDR3 reads CAWSLRSYEQYF. The CDR3, as DNA: TGTGCCTGGAGCCTGCGGAGTTACGAGCAGTACTTC.

The rearrangement links TRBV12-3 or TRBV12-4 to TRBJ1-6; D remains unclear. Trimming took 6 bases from V and 8 from J, leaving 8 bases between them. The CDR3 totals 12 residues. In DNA, the CDR3 is TGTGCCAGCAGGGGAAGGGATTCACCCCTCCACTTT. As protein: CASRGRDSPLHF.

A few counts support this clonotype. The rearrangement uses TRBV6-2 or TRBV6-3 and TRBJ2-7; D might be TRBD2 (6 bases). Per the germline V gene, CDR1 is MNHEY and CDR2 is SVGEGT. The CDR3 sequence is 14 residues long. Trimming took off 5 bases at V and 0 bases at J, with 11 bases between the two ends. The CDR3 loop is CASSRKDYSYEQYF. CDR3 bases: TGTGCCAGCAGTCGTAAGGACTACTCCTACGAGCAGTACTTC.

The CDR3 reads CASSFSTSGSGTDTQYF. In nucleotides, the CDR3 is TGCGCCAGCAGCTTCAGCACTAGCGGGAGTGGGACAGATACGCAGTATTTT. The chain links TRBV5-1 to TRBJ2-3, with TRBD2 matching 11 bases. Germline trimming cut 2 bases from V and 3 bases from J; bases unmatched to any gene: 8. Germline V CDR1 and CDR2: SGHRS, YFSETQ. This CDR3 is 17 amino acids long.

This clonotype turned up a few times. The chain employs TRBV3-1 and TRBJ1-4, with D hard to call. V lost 3 bases, J lost 8 bases, and 4 bases lay in between. The germline CDR1 and CDR2 sequences are LGHDT and YNNKEL (reference sequence). The CDR3 spans 11 residues. The CDR3 DNA reads TGTGCCAGCAGCCAGGCCGAAAAACTGTTTTTT. Translating gives CASSQAEKLFF.

V and J are TRBV6-2 or TRBV6-3 and TRBJ2-4; the D call may be TRBD1 or TRBD2 (5 bases each). The germline CDR1 and CDR2 sequences are MNHEY and SVGEGT. The CDR3 is 15 amino acids. With 6 bases removed from V and 0 bases from J, the gap between germline ends came to 12 bases. CDR3 region: CASSPGTLAKNIQYF. The DNA of the CDR3 is TGTGCCAGCAGCCCTGGGACCTTAGCCAAAAACATTCAGTACTTC.

This chain links TRBV28 with TRBJ2-1; a possible D gene is TRBD1 (5 bases). The CDR3 runs 16 residues. CDR1 MDHEN and CDR2 SYDVKM come from the germline V gene. Trimming cost V 5 bases and J 0 bases, with 14 bases left between them. The CDR3 loop is CASSRQGLSSYNEQFF. The CDR3 DNA sequence: TGTGCCAGCAGTAGGCAGGGCTTGAGCTCCTACAATGAGCAGTTCTTC.

This clonotype was observed a handful of times. The chain uses TRBV2 and TRBJ2-3; D is uncertain. The CDR3 has 14 amino acids. Trimming stripped 3 bases from V and 1 base from J, with 8 bases between. The germline V gene encodes CDR1 SNHLY and CDR2 FYNNEI. The DNA for the CDR3 is TGTGCCAGCAGTGATAGGAGACGCACAGATACGCAGTATTTT. This gives the protein CASSDRRRTDTQYF.

The chain joins TRBV6-2 or TRBV6-3 to TRBJ2-4; 9 positions agree with TRBD2. The J call may be faulty, since TRBJ2-7 better matches the DNA end. The V gene's germline CDR1 is MNHEY and CDR2 SVGEGT. The CDR3 consists of 14 residues. CDR3 sequence (DNA): TGTGCCAGCAGGACTAGCGGAGCACTCTACGAGCAGTACTTC. Translated: CASRTSGALYEQYF.

The genes are TRBV2 and TRBJ2-7; no clear D gene. Germline CDR1 reads SNHLY; CDR2 reads FYNNEI. This CDR3 comprises 15 residues. V lost 4 bases and J 3 bases, leaving 16 bases between the germline ends. The CDR3 nucleotides are TGTGCCAGCAGTGGGTCTCAGATCTTTTACTACGAGCAGTACTTC. Its translation is CASSGSQIFYYEQYF.